Listed here is a single T cell receptor beta chain. Its antigen is not known. The data were obtained in a study of T cell responses to AZD1222 COVID-19 vaccine. Repertoires were generated with immunoSEQ multiplex PCR, while TCRdb's copy carries only in-frame clones and drops some. The sample yields 150,000 to 200,000 clones, nearly 95% seen once. General observations from the study: Nearly half of spike-specific TCRs reportedly target unmutated variant regions.

The sequence was collected from an adult who received the AZD1222 COVID-19 vaccine. The source was peripheral blood, collected 28 days after the second AZD1222 dose.

The CDR3 spells CAWSTGVGSTEAFF. The DNA of the CDR3 is TGTGCCTGGAGTACCGGGGTGGGGAGCACTGAAGCTTTCTTT. The V and J genes are TRBV30 and TRBJ1-1; D gene unclear. CDR3 length equals 14 residues. V gave up 2 bases and J gave up 4 bases, with 14 bases separating them. CDR1 and CDR2 (germline): GTSNPN, SVGIG (reference sequence).